This TCR beta chain was found in a study of blood T cells in healthy people across ages. Germline V gene data show CDR1 as MGHDK and CDR2 as SYGVNS. The CDR3 runs 11 residues. PCR was performed a second time for about 6 to 11 cycles using a sample-barcoded 5' primer and a J-beta primer mix. MiXCR, run by TCRdb on the 5' RACE reads, gives a single entry per CDR3 protein. The sample includes some 1,000,000 distinct CDR3 sequences, 20% to 25% of them seen just once. Donors each provided 8 to 10 milliliters of peripheral blood. These data were also filed under a second study, of T cells of mothers and their children. That study adds: Several children and their three healthy Caucasian mothers were the donors. Per 15 ul, 1.5 ug of RNA was used, with all extracted RNA going into cDNA synthesis. Unrelated pairs and related pairs have their TCR recombination output shaped similarly by thymic selection.

The origin of this receptor is a girl aged 2-10 years in good health. The chain combines TRBV25-1 with TRBJ2-5; D may be TRBD1 (6 bases). Near its end, the DNA agrees better with TRBJ2-1, so the J call may be wrong. The specimen was blood. CDR3 bases: TGTGCCAGCCTTACAGGGAATGAGCAGTTCTTC. Encoded protein: CASLTGNEQFF.